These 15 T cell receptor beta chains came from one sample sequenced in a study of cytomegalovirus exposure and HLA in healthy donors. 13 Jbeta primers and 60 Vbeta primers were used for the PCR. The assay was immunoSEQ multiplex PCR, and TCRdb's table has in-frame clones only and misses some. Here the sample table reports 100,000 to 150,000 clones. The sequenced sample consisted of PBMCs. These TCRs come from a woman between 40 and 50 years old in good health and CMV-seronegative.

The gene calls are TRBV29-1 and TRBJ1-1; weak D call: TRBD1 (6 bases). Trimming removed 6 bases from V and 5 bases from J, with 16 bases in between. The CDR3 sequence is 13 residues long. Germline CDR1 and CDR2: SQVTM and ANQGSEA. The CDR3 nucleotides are TGCAGCGTCCGGGTGGGGGCAGGGACTGAAGCTTTCTTT. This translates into CSVRVGAGTEAFF. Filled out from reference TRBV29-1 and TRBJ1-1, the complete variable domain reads SAVISQKPSRDICQRGTSLTIQCQVDSQVTMMFWYRQQPGQSLTLIATANQGSEATYESGFVIDKFPISRPNLTFSTLTVSNMSPEDSSIYLCSVRVGAGTEAFFGQGTRLTVV.

Written as DNA, the CDR3 is TGTGCCAGCAGTGTTGGGACAGGAAGCTACGAGCAGTACGTC. The encoded protein is CASSVGTGSYEQYV. The chain is built from TRBV6-6 and TRBJ2-7; 8 bases map to TRBD1. The CDR3 has 14 residues. The trim removed 5 bases at V and 3 bases at J, leaving 6 bases unmatched. Per the germline V gene, CDR1 is MNHNY and CDR2 is SVGAGI (reference sequence).

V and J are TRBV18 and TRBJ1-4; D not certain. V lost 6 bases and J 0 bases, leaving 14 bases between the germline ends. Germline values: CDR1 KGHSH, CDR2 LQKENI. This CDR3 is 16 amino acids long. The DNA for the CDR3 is TGTGCCAGCTCCCCCCTGGCGGGGACAACTAATGAAAAACTGTTTTTT. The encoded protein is CASSPLAGTTNEKLFF.

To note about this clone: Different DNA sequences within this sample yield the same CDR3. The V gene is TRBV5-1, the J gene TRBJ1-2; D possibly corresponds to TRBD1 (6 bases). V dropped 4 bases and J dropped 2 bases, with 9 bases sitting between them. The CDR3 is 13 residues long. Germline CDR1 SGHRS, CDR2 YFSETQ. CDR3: CASSLGQNYGYTF. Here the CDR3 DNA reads TGCGCCAGCAGCCTAGGACAGAACTATGGCTACACCTTC. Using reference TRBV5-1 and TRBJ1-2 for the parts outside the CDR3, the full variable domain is KAGVTQTPRYLIKTRGQQVTLSCSPISGHRSVSWYQQTPGQGLQFLFEYFSETQRNKGNFPGRFSGRQFSNSRSEMNVSTLELGDSALYLCASSLGQNYGYTFGSGTRLTVV.

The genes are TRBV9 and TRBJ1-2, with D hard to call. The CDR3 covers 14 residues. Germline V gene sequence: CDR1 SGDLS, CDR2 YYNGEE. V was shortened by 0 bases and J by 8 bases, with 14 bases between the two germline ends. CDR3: CASSVDGGFGGYTF. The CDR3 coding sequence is TGTGCCAGCAGCGTAGATGGCGGGTTTGGAGGCTACACCTTC.

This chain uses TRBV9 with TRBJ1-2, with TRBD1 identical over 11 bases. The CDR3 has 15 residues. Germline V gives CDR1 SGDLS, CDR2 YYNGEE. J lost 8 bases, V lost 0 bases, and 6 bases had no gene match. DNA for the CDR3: TGTGCCAGCAGCGTAGAGGGACAGGGGGGGAGAGGCTACACCTTC. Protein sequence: CASSVEGQGGRGYTF. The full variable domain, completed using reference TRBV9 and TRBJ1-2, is DSGVTQTPKHLITATGQRVTLRCSPRSGDLSVYWYQQSLDQGLQFLIQYYNGEERAKGNILERFSAQQFPDLHSELNLSSLELGDSALYFCASSVEGQGGRGYTFGSGTRLTVV.

The CDR3 protein is CASSKGRQGPTDTQYF. CDR3 in DNA: TGTGCCAGCAGCAAAGGGAGACAGGGCCCCACAGATACGCAGTATTTT. V and J are TRBV21-1 and TRBJ2-3; TRBD1, as called in the table, went unchecked against the DNA. TRBV21-1 represents a pseudogene. There are 16 residues in the CDR3.

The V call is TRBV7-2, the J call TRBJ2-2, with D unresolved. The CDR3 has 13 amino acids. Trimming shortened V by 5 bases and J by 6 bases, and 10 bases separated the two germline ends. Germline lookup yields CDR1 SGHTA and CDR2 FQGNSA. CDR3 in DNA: TGTGCCAGCAGCGCGAGCTACTCCGGGGAGCTGTTTTTT. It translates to CASSASYSGELFF.

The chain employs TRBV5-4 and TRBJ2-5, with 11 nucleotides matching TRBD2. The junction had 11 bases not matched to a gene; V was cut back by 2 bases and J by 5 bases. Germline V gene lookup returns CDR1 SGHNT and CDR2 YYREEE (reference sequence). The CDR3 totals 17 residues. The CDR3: CASSLASGGTVGETQYF. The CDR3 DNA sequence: TGTGCCAGCAGCTTAGCTAGCGGGGGGACAGTCGGGGAGACCCAGTACTTC. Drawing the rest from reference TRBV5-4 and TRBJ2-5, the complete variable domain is ETGVTQSPTHLIKTRGQQVTLRCSSQSGHNTVSWYQQALGQGPQFIFQYYREEENGRGNFPPRFSGLQFPNYSSELNVNALELDDSALYLCASSLASGGTVGETQYFGPGTRLLVL.

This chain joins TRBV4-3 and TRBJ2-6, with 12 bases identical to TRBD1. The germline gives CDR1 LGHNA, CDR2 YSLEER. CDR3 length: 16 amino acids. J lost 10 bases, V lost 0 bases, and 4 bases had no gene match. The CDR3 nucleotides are TGCGCCAGCAGCCAAGATGGGACAGGGGGCCGTAACGTCCTGACTTTC. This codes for CASSQDGTGGRNVLTF.

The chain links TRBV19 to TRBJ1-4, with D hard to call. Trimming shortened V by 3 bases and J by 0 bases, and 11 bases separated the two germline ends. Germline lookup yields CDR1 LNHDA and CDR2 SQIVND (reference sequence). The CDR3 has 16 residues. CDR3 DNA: TGTGCCAGTAGTATTCAGGCAGAGCCAACTAATGAAAAACTGTTTTTT. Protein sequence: CASSIQAEPTNEKLFF.

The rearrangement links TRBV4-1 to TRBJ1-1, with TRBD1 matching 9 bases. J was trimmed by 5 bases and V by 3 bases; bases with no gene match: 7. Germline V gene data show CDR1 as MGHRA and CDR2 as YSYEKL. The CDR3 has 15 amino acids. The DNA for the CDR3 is TGCGCCAGCAGCCATCCGGGACAGGGTCGAACTGAAGCTTTCTTT. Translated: CASSHPGQGRTEAFF.

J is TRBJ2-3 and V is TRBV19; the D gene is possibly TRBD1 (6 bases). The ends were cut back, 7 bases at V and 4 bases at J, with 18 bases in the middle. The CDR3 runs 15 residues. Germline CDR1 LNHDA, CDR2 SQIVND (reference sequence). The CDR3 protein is CASKNLGAEADTQYF. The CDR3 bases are TGTGCCAGTAAAAACCTGGGGGCGGAAGCAGATACGCAGTATTTT. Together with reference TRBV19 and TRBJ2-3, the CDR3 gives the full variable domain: DGGITQSPKYLFRKEGQNVTLSCEQNLNHDAMYWYRQDPGQGLRLIYYSQIVNDFQKGDIAEGYSVSREKKESFPLTVTSAQKNPTAFYLCASKNLGAEADTQYFGPGTRLTVL.

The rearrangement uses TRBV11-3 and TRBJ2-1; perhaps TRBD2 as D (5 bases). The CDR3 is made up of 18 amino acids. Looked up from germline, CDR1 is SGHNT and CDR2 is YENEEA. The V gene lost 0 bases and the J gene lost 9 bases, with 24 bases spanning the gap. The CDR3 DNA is TGTGCCAGCAGCTTAGATTCCACCCCTAGCTCTCGGGGTAGTGAGCAGTTCTTC. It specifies CASSLDSTPSSRGSEQFF.

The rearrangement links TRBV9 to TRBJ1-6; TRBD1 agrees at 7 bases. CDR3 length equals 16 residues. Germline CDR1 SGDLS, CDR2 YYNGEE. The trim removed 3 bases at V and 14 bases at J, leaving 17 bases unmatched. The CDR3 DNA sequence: TGTGCCAGCAGCGCGTATCTGGACAGGCCCCTAGGGGCCCTCCACTTT. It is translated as CASSAYLDRPLGALHF.